A selection of T cell receptor beta chains follows, all from one sample in a study of T cell changes during pregnancy in multiple sclerosis. Assay: immunoSEQ multiplex PCR; the TCRdb copy retains only in-frame clones and omits some. Of about 50,000 clones in the sample, roughly 91% were seen once. The starting material was CD4+ T cells from peripheral blood mononuclear cells, obtained after pregnancy. The receptor source for this set is a female donor in good health, enrolled as a control in a pregnancy study. The CDR3 runs from the conserved cysteine through the conserved F or W.

J gene,V gene,CDR3 protein
TRBJ2-3,TRBV5-4,CASSLTTSSTDTQYF
TRBJ1-2,TRBV29-1,CSVEAGGIYGYTF
TRBJ2-5,TRBV5-1,CASTPSPSGGASGTQYF
TRBJ2-1,TRBV14,CASSQELLYNEQFF
TRBJ1-4,TRBV5-1,CASSLEGVNEKLFF
TRBJ2-7,TRBV5-1,CASSLKRLAGGPHYEQYF
TRBJ1-4,TRBV6-6,CASRAGTGPFEKLFF
TRBJ2-2,TRBV23-1,CASSHLDIGGQSGELFF
TRBJ1-1,TRBV18,CASSRGERAEAFF
TRBJ2-1,TRBV7-2,CASSTRLAGGISYNEQFF
TRBJ2-7,TRBV5-6,CASRPGTAYEQYF
TRBJ2-3,TRBV6-5,CASSYSKGTGTDTQYF
TRBJ2-5,TRBV18,CASSPTGQETQYF
TRBJ1-1,TRBV5-5,CASSPKQRQGLVIKVTEAFF
TRBJ1-5,TRBV18,CASSPGRTSNQPQHF
TRBJ1-4,TRBV7-2,CASSPQVDSNEKLFF
TRBJ1-3,TRBV2,CASSEQGAFGNTIYF
TRBJ2-7,TRBV6-5,CASSRGGQGSYEQYF
TRBJ1-1,TRBV5-6,CASSFRSAGREAFF
TRBJ1-3,TRBV5-4,CASSLAGGAPSGNTIYF
TRBJ2-1,TRBV11-3,CASSLDQGGTSGGNEQFF
TRBJ1-2,TRBV5-4,CASSLEGQNGYTF
TRBJ1-2,TRBV27,CASSTFRDRDGYTF